A single sample gave rise to the 6 T cell receptor beta chains below, sequenced in a study of T cell responses to AZD1222 COVID-19 vaccine. Libraries were prepared by immunoSEQ multiplex PCR; TCRdb keeps only in-frame clonotypes and omits some of them. This sample has over 130,000 clones, with around 90% found just once. The specimen comprised peripheral blood, sampled 28 days after the second AZD1222 dose. These receptors were collected from an adult who received the AZD1222 COVID-19 vaccine.

This chain uses TRBV7-2 with TRBJ2-7, with a weak D call TRBD1 (6 bases). Trimming cost V 1 base and J 0 bases, with 7 bases left between them. This CDR3 is 14 amino acids long. Germline lookup yields CDR1 SGHTA and CDR2 FQGNSA. CDR3 sequence: CASSLGTASYEQYF. For the CDR3, the DNA is TGTGCCAGCAGCTTAGGGACAGCCTCCTACGAGCAGTACTTC.

Only a few counts were recorded for this clone. The chain carries TRBV24-1 and TRBJ2-7; D remains ambiguous. Germline V CDR1 and CDR2: KGHDR, SFDVKD. There are 16 residues in the CDR3. V was pared by 3 bases and J by 1 base, with 15 bases between. The CDR3 coding sequence is TGTGCCACCAGTGATAACAGTGGAAGTGCGTCCTACGAGCAGTACTTC. Translated: CATSDNSGSASYEQYF.

The chain carries TRBV6-5 and TRBJ1-3; no clear D gene. Per the germline V gene, CDR1 is MNHEY and CDR2 is SVGAGI. Between the trimmed V and J ends, which lost 5 bases and 4 bases, there was a span of 9 bases. This CDR3 is 13 amino acids long. CDR3 in amino acids: CASSPDSGNTIYF. CDR3 nucleotides: TGTGCCAGCAGTCCAGACTCGGGAAACACCATATATTTT.

Here the CDR3 DNA reads TGTGCCTGGAGCGGGACAGGGTTCCACGAGCAGTACTTC. The encoded protein is CAWSGTGFHEQYF. This chain uses TRBV30 with TRBJ2-7, with TRBD1 matching over 9 bases. Germline assignment: CDR1 GTSNPN and CDR2 SVGIG (reference sequence). J lost 5 bases, V lost 3 bases, and 5 bases had no gene match. The CDR3 is made up of 13 amino acids.

The chain has TRBV7-2 and TRBJ2-7; no definite D call. This CDR3 spans 13 amino acids. V was shortened by 0 bases and J by 4 bases, with 7 bases between the two germline ends. Germline-derived CDR1 and CDR2 are SGHTA and FQGNSA. CDR3 loop: CASSLALQYEQYF. Here the CDR3 DNA reads TGTGCCAGCAGCTTAGCACTACAGTACGAGCAGTACTTC. The whole variable domain, filled in from reference TRBV7-2 and TRBJ2-7, reads GAGVSQSPSNKVTEKGKDVELRCDPISGHTALYWYRQSLGQGLEFLIYFQGNSAPDKSGLPSDRFSAERTGGSVSTLTIQRTQQEDSAVYLCASSLALQYEQYFGPGTRLTVT.

The chain has TRBV2 and TRBJ2-1; D possibly corresponds to TRBD1 (6 bases). CDR3 length: 15 amino acids. Trimming left V 4 bases short and J 2 bases short, with 12 bases between. The germline CDR1 and CDR2 sequences are SNHLY and FYNNEI. CDR3 DNA: TGTGCCAGCAGTGTTGCAGGGGAACCCTACAATGAGCAGTTCTTC. This gives the protein CASSVAGEPYNEQFF.